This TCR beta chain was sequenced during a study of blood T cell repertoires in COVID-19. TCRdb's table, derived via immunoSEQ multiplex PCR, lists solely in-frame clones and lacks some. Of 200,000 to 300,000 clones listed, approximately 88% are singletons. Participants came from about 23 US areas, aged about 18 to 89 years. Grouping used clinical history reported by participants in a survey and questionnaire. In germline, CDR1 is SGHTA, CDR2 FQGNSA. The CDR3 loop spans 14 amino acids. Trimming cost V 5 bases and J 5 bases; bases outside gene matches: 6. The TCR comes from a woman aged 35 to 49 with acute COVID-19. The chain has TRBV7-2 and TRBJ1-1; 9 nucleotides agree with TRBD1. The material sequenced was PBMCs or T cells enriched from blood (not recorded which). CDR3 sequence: CASSAQGAVTEAFF. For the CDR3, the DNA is TGTGCCAGCAGCGCACAGGGGGCGGTTACTGAAGCTTTCTTT.